Below, 19 T cell receptor beta chains from the same sample are listed, as sequenced in a study of cytomegalovirus exposure and HLA in healthy donors. The PCR contained 60 Vbeta and 13 Jbeta primers. Only in-frame clones appear in the TCRdb table, and some are missing; sequencing was by immunoSEQ multiplex PCR. Of some 120,000 clones listed, about 78% are singletons. The sequencing sample was made of PBMCs. These receptors were collected from a woman between 40 and 55 years old in good health and CMV-seropositive.

This clone was observed a single time. V gene TRBV4-1 combines with J gene TRBJ1-2, with TRBD1 identical over 8 bases. Per germline, CDR1 MGHRA and CDR2 YSYEKL. Unmatched junction bases numbered 11, after V lost 5 bases and J lost 6 bases. This CDR3 comprises 15 residues. CDR3 nucleotide sequence: TGCGCCAGCAGCATCTGGGGTCAGGGGGCCCATGGCTACACCTTC. It is translated as CASSIWGQGAHGYTF.

V is TRBV29-1 and J is TRBJ2-1; D possibly corresponds to TRBD2 (7 bases). The germline V and J ends were trimmed by 6 bases and 8 bases, with 14 bases remaining between them. Per germline, CDR1 SQVTM and CDR2 ANQGSEA. The CDR3 consists of 12 residues. The CDR3 here is CSVVQGGDEQFF. In DNA, the CDR3 is TGCAGCGTGGTACAGGGAGGGGATGAGCAGTTCTTC.

The chain has TRBV5-1 and TRBJ2-7; 9 bases fit TRBD2. V lost 4 bases and J lost 6; bases outside the gene matches: 11. This CDR3 contains 15 residues. CDR1 and CDR2 (germline): SGHRS, YFSETQ. The CDR3 DNA follows: TGCGCCAGCAGCCGGACCACTAGCGGGCCCTCCGAGCAGTACTTC. Translation: CASSRTTSGPSEQYF.

This clone came up a few times. The chain has TRBV15 and TRBJ1-2, with 9 nucleotides matching TRBD1. Germline V gene lookup returns CDR1 LNHNV and CDR2 YYDKDF (reference sequence). V lost 1 base to trimming and J lost 6 bases; unmatched junction nucleotides: 6. The length of the CDR3 is 15 residues. The CDR3 here is CATSRVGDRADGYTF. The CDR3 DNA is TGTGCCACCAGCAGAGTTGGGGACAGGGCCGATGGCTACACCTTC.

This clone turned up a few times. The chain is built from TRBV29-1 and TRBJ1-2; no reliable D call. The germline gives CDR1 SQVTM, CDR2 ANQGSEA. With 3 bases removed from V and 2 bases from J, the gap between germline ends came to 4 bases. The length of the CDR3 is 11 residues. CDR3 in amino acids: CSVERNYGYTF. The CDR3 DNA reads as TGCAGCGTTGAGCGGAACTATGGCTACACCTTC.

The chain combines TRBV4-3 with TRBJ1-2; weak D call: TRBD1 (6 bases). The V gene's germline CDR1 is LGHNA and CDR2 YSLEER. The CDR3 extends over 14 amino acids. Trimming left V 4 bases short and J 5 bases short, with 14 bases between. CDR3 sequence reads: CASSPDLTGYGYTF. The CDR3, as DNA: TGCGCCAGCAGCCCGGACCTGACAGGTTATGGCTACACCTTC.

CDR3 sequence reads: CASSVRQVDSPLHF. The CDR3 nucleotides read TGTGCCAGCAGCGTAAGACAGGTCGACTCACCCCTCCACTTT. The chain has TRBV7-8 and TRBJ1-6; TRBD1 might be the D (6 bases). The CDR3 length is 14 residues. CDR1 and CDR2 from the germline V gene are SGHVS and FQNEAQ. V lost 5 bases and J 10 bases, leaving 15 bases between the germline ends.

The gene calls are TRBV7-3 and TRBJ2-5; D gene ambiguous. The CDR3 is 13 residues long. Trimming left V 5 bases short and J 3 bases short, with 10 bases between. Germline lookup yields CDR1 SGHTA and CDR2 FQGTGA. The CDR3 protein is CASSLNGEETQYF. In nucleotides, the CDR3 is TGTGCCAGCAGCCTGAACGGAGAAGAGACCCAGTACTTC.

This chain connects TRBV10-3 to TRBJ2-7; 7 bases map to TRBD2. Germline V lookup: CDR1 ENHRY, CDR2 SYGVKD. The V segment lost 5 bases and the J segment 3 bases; nucleotides outside the gene matches: 4. CDR3 size: 13 residues. The CDR3 sequence is CAISPGTIYEQYF. The CDR3 DNA is TGTGCCATCAGTCCCGGGACTATCTACGAGCAGTACTTC.

The rearrangement uses TRBV29-1 and TRBJ1-1, with D perhaps TRBD1 (5 bases). The CDR3 sequence is 12 residues long. V lost 7 bases and J 1 base, leaving 10 bases between the germline ends. Germline lookup yields CDR1 SQVTM and CDR2 ANQGSEA. In nucleotides, the CDR3 is TGCAGCGGATGGAGGGGGAACACTGAAGCTTTCTTT. Its protein product is CSGWRGNTEAFF.

The chain links TRBV25-1 to TRBJ1-2; the D is unclear. Germline CDR1 and CDR2: MGHDK and SYGVNS. V was cut by 0 bases and J by 7 bases, with 18 bases left in between. The CDR3 totals 16 residues. CDR3 in amino acids: CASSEYNAEGQGGYTF. The CDR3 DNA follows: TGTGCCAGCAGTGAATATAATGCGGAGGGCCAAGGTGGCTACACCTTC.

The chain uses TRBV9 and TRBJ2-4; tentatively, D is TRBD2 (6 bases). The CDR3 has 15 residues. CDR1 is SGDLS and CDR2 is YYNGEE in the germline V gene. With 1 base removed from V and 2 bases from J, the gap between germline ends came to 10 bases. In nucleotides, the CDR3 is TGTGCCAGCAGCGTACGGGGGAGGACCAAAAACATTCAGTACTTC. Translating it yields CASSVRGRTKNIQYF.

This clone was recorded once. The CDR3 coding sequence is TGTGCCAGCACCGGACAGCCAGGCTACGAGCAGTACTTC. Amino acid sequence: CASTGQPGYEQYF. This chain joins TRBV6-6 and TRBJ2-7; TRBD1 might be the D (6 bases). The length of the CDR3 is 13 residues. With 7 bases removed from V and 3 bases from J, the gap between germline ends came to 13 bases. Germline loops: CDR1 MNHNY, CDR2 SVGAGI (reference sequence).

The chain combines TRBV7-9 with TRBJ1-1, with D possibly matching TRBD1 (5 bases). The CDR3 length is 12 residues. Germline-derived CDR1 and CDR2 are SEHNR and FQNEAQ (reference sequence). Between the trimmed V and J ends, which lost 8 bases and 4 bases, there was a span of 11 bases. The CDR3 reads CASAWGGTEAFF. CDR3 coding DNA: TGTGCCAGCGCCTGGGGGGGCACTGAAGCTTTCTTT.

The table lists this clone with a few counts. The chain recombines TRBV5-1 with TRBJ2-1; 9 nucleotides line up with TRBD2. CDR1 and CDR2 from the germline V gene are SGHRS and YFSETQ. V lost 4 bases to trimming and J lost 2 bases; unmatched junction nucleotides: 1. The CDR3 is made up of 14 amino acids. The CDR3: CASSQRGAYNEQFF. DNA of the CDR3: TGCGCCAGCAGCCAGCGGGGGGCCTACAATGAGCAGTTCTTC.

This clone was counted many times. The chain joins TRBV4-1 to TRBJ1-1, with 8 bases that match TRBD1. After removal of 2 bases from V and 1 base from J, the junction contained 12 bases not matched to a gene. This CDR3 is built from 18 residues. Germline loops: CDR1 MGHRA, CDR2 YSYEKL. CDR3 sequence: CASSQLELIRGPNTEAFF. Written as DNA, the CDR3 is TGCGCCAGCAGCCAACTTGAACTCATCAGGGGGCCGAACACTGAAGCTTTCTTT.

This clone was counted ten times or more. This chain uses TRBV20-1 with TRBJ1-1, with a possible D match to TRBD1 (5 bases). Germline values: CDR1 DFQATT, CDR2 SNEGSKA (reference sequence). Trimming removed 4 bases at V and 4 bases at J, with 7 bases between. The length of the CDR3 is 11 residues. CDR3 amino acids: CSATGGTEAFF. The CDR3 DNA follows: TGCAGTGCTACCGGGGGCACTGAAGCTTTCTTT.

This chain connects TRBV13 to TRBJ1-1; no reliable D call. V lost 5 bases to trimming and J lost 0 bases, with 13 bases between them. The CDR3 runs to 15 residues. Per germline, CDR1 PRHDT and CDR2 FYEKMQ (reference sequence). The CDR3 nucleotides are TGTGCCAGCAGCCCCCCCCTACAGTTGAACACTGAAGCTTTCTTT. This translates into CASSPPLQLNTEAFF.

The rearrangement uses TRBV4-3 and TRBJ1-2, with TRBD1 matching 9 bases. J lost 8 bases, V lost 2 bases, and 18 bases had no gene match. This CDR3 contains 18 residues. CDR1 LGHNA and CDR2 YSLEER come from the germline V gene. The DNA of the CDR3 is TGCGCCAGCAGCCAACAGATAAGGGGGACAGGGCGGTATAGAGGCTACACCTTC. Translated, it gives CASSQQIRGTGRYRGYTF.